A selection of T cell receptor beta chains follows, all from one sample in a study of blood T cell repertoires in COVID-19. TCRdb keeps only in-frame clones here, not all; method: immunoSEQ multiplex PCR. The repertoire holds approximately 190,000 clones, with around nine tenths as singletons. The specimen sequenced was peripheral blood. These receptors were obtained from a man aged 50-60 years with acute or convalescent COVID-19. Both conserved end residues are part of each CDR3. Fields, in order: V gene, D gene, J gene, clone size, CDR3 protein, CDR3 DNA. The D gene is left open where the match is weak. The size field is filled for only some rows; it gives once, few, many or a size class.

v_gene: TRBV2
d_gene: -
j_gene: TRBJ1-4
abundance: -
CDR3aa: CASSLNEKLFF
CDR3nt: TGTGCCAGCAGCCTTAATGAAAAACTGTTTTTT

v_gene: TRBV28
d_gene: TRBD2
j_gene: TRBJ2-3
abundance: -
CDR3aa: CASSLYLAGESDTQYF
CDR3nt: TGTGCCAGCAGTTTATACCTAGCGGGAGAATCAGATACGCAGTATTTT

v_gene: TRBV5-1
d_gene: TRBD1
j_gene: TRBJ1-2
abundance: -
CDR3aa: CASRVWTGAGYGYTF
CDR3nt: TGCGCCAGCAGGGTGTGGACAGGGGCCGGGTATGGCTACACCTTC

v_gene: TRBV6-5
d_gene: -
j_gene: TRBJ1-6
abundance: -
CDR3aa: CASSYGTSNSPLHF
CDR3nt: TGTGCCAGCAGTTACGGGACAAGCAATTCACCCCTCCACTTT

v_gene: TRBV11-2
d_gene: -
j_gene: TRBJ2-2
abundance: -
CDR3aa: CASSPQGSFTGELFF
CDR3nt: TGTGCCAGCAGCCCGCAGGGGTCGTTCACCGGGGAGCTGTTTTTT

v_gene: TRBV19
d_gene: TRBD1
j_gene: TRBJ2-3
abundance: -
CDR3aa: CASSAPGQGVTDTQYF
CDR3nt: TGTGCCAGTAGTGCCCCGGGACAGGGAGTCACAGATACGCAGTATTTT

v_gene: TRBV7-2
d_gene: TRBD1
j_gene: TRBJ2-7
abundance: -
CDR3aa: CASSTQGAPRHEQYF
CDR3nt: TGTGCCAGCAGCACACAGGGGGCCCCGAGGCACGAGCAGTACTTC

v_gene: TRBV30
d_gene: TRBD1
j_gene: TRBJ1-2
abundance: -
CDR3aa: CAWSRGQGVSGYTF
CDR3nt: TGTGCCTGGAGTAGAGGACAGGGGGTCAGTGGCTACACCTTC

v_gene: TRBV3-1/TRBV3-2
d_gene: -
j_gene: TRBJ1-1
abundance: -
CDR3aa: CASSQDWRQVVGIEAFF
CDR3nt: TGTGCCAGCAGCCAAGATTGGAGACAGGTAGTAGGAATTGAAGCTTTCTTT

v_gene: TRBV5-6
d_gene: TRBD1
j_gene: TRBJ2-6
abundance: -
CDR3aa: CASSLRDRAEGVLTF
CDR3nt: TGTGCCAGCAGCTTGCGCGACAGGGCCGAAGGCGTCCTGACTTTC

v_gene: TRBV7-3
d_gene: -
j_gene: TRBJ2-2
abundance: -
CDR3aa: CASSITRVSNTGELFF
CDR3nt: TGTGCCAGCAGCATCACGCGGGTATCGAACACCGGGGAGCTGTTTTTT

v_gene: TRBV29-1
d_gene: TRBD2
j_gene: TRBJ2-3
abundance: -
CDR3aa: CSVGALGGTDTQYF
CDR3nt: TGCAGCGTCGGAGCTCTGGGGGGGACAGATACGCAGTATTTT

v_gene: TRBV6-5
d_gene: -
j_gene: TRBJ2-4
abundance: -
CDR3aa: CASSYSRGEYIQYF
CDR3nt: TGTGCCAGCAGTTACTCCCGCGGGGAATACATTCAGTACTTC

v_gene: TRBV9
d_gene: TRBD2
j_gene: TRBJ2-1
abundance: -
CDR3aa: CASSEISGGAGNEQFF
CDR3nt: TGTGCCAGCAGCGAGATTAGCGGGGGGGCGGGCAATGAGCAGTTCTTC

v_gene: TRBV5-4
d_gene: -
j_gene: TRBJ2-5
abundance: -
CDR3aa: CASSSRETQYF
CDR3nt: TGTGCCAGCAGCTCCCGGGAGACCCAGTACTTC

v_gene: TRBV7-2
d_gene: -
j_gene: TRBJ2-5
abundance: -
CDR3aa: CASSLAWSRRETQYF
CDR3nt: TGTGCCAGCAGCTTGGCCTGGTCGAGGAGGGAGACCCAGTACTTC

v_gene: TRBV21-1
d_gene: -
j_gene: TRBJ2-5
abundance: -
CDR3aa: CASRLQGAARETQYF
CDR3nt: TGTGCCAGCAGATTACAGGGTGCGGCTCGGGAGACCCAGTACTTC

v_gene: TRBV27
d_gene: -
j_gene: TRBJ2-3
abundance: -
CDR3aa: CASSPPAESTDTQYF
CDR3nt: TGTGCCAGCAGTCCCCCTGCGGAAAGCACAGATACGCAGTATTTT

v_gene: TRBV6-5
d_gene: -
j_gene: TRBJ1-5
abundance: -
CDR3aa: CASSHRGNQPQHF
CDR3nt: TGTGCCAGCAGCCATCGGGGGAATCAGCCCCAGCATTTT

v_gene: TRBV3-1/TRBV3-2
d_gene: TRBD2
j_gene: TRBJ2-7
abundance: -
CDR3aa: CASSQPTSGRSEQYF
CDR3nt: TGTGCCAGCAGCCAGCCGACTAGCGGGAGATCCGAGCAGTACTTC

v_gene: TRBV11-2
d_gene: TRBD2
j_gene: TRBJ2-3
abundance: -
CDR3aa: CASSFGGLAGDTQYF
CDR3nt: TGTGCCAGCAGCTTTGGGGGACTAGCGGGAGATACGCAGTATTTT

v_gene: TRBV7-2
d_gene: TRBD2
j_gene: TRBJ2-4
abundance: -
CDR3aa: CASSLESAGGFLAKNIQYF
CDR3nt: TGTGCCAGCAGCTTAGAGAGCGCGGGAGGATTCTTAGCCAAAAACATTCAGTACTTC

v_gene: TRBV27
d_gene: -
j_gene: TRBJ1-2
abundance: once
CDR3aa: CASSIAGNYGYTF
CDR3nt: TGTGCCAGCTCTATTGCAGGGAACTATGGCTACACCTTC

v_gene: TRBV28
d_gene: -
j_gene: TRBJ2-7
abundance: -
CDR3aa: CASSLSQDYEQYF
CDR3nt: TGTGCCAGCAGTTTATCCCAGGACTACGAGCAGTACTTC

v_gene: TRBV3-1/TRBV3-2
d_gene: TRBD1
j_gene: TRBJ1-6
abundance: -
CDR3aa: CASSQGQGPWSPLHF
CDR3nt: TGTGCCAGCAGCCAAGGACAGGGGCCGTGGTCTCCCCTCCACTTT

v_gene: TRBV2
d_gene: -
j_gene: TRBJ2-1
abundance: -
CDR3aa: CASRALAGSGEQFF
CDR3nt: TGTGCCAGCAGGGCCCTGGCGGGTTCGGGGGAGCAGTTCTTC

v_gene: TRBV3-1/TRBV3-2
d_gene: -
j_gene: TRBJ1-2
abundance: -
CDR3aa: CASSPPTDDPYGYTF
CDR3nt: TGTGCCAGCAGCCCCCCGACAGACGACCCCTATGGCTACACCTTC

v_gene: TRBV11-2
d_gene: TRBD2
j_gene: TRBJ2-2
abundance: -
CDR3aa: CASSLLGLAGVTGELFF
CDR3nt: TGTGCCAGCAGCTTGCTGGGACTAGCGGGAGTAACCGGGGAGCTGTTTTTT

v_gene: TRBV5-6
d_gene: TRBD1
j_gene: TRBJ2-5
abundance: -
CDR3aa: CASSLGGGVETQYF
CDR3nt: TGTGCCAGCAGCTTGGGAGGGGGCGTAGAGACCCAGTACTTC

v_gene: TRBV9
d_gene: TRBD2
j_gene: TRBJ2-1
abundance: -
CDR3aa: CASSARAGGSYNEQFF
CDR3nt: TGTGCCAGCAGCGCTAGAGCGGGGGGTTCCTACAATGAGCAGTTCTTC

v_gene: TRBV20-1
d_gene: TRBD1
j_gene: TRBJ1-1
abundance: once
CDR3aa: CSASNRGLTEAFF
CDR3nt: TGCAGTGCTAGTAACAGGGGGCTCACTGAAGCTTTCTTT

v_gene: TRBV27
d_gene: -
j_gene: TRBJ1-5
abundance: -
CDR3aa: CASSRSGVWHQPQHF
CDR3nt: TGTGCCAGCAGTCGCTCGGGTGTTTGGCATCAGCCCCAGCATTTT

v_gene: TRBV24-1
d_gene: -
j_gene: TRBJ1-5
abundance: -
CDR3aa: CATSDIHGDQPQHF
CDR3nt: TGTGCCACCAGTGATATCCACGGGGATCAGCCCCAGCATTTT

v_gene: TRBV7-9
d_gene: TRBD1
j_gene: TRBJ1-1
abundance: -
CDR3aa: CASSPRQGWDTEAFF
CDR3nt: TGTGCCAGCAGCCCCCGACAGGGTTGGGACACTGAAGCTTTCTTT

v_gene: TRBV27
d_gene: -
j_gene: TRBJ1-3
abundance: -
CDR3aa: CASSLREGNTIYF
CDR3nt: TGTGCCAGCAGTTTGCGGGAAGGAAACACCATATATTTT

v_gene: TRBV9
d_gene: TRBD2
j_gene: TRBJ2-5
abundance: -
CDR3aa: CASARLAGGGYQETQYF
CDR3nt: TGTGCCAGCGCAAGACTAGCGGGGGGCGGGTACCAAGAGACCCAGTACTTC